The T cell receptor (beta chain) under discussion was sequenced for a study of cytomegalovirus exposure and HLA in healthy donors. Researchers ran the PCR with 60 Vbeta and 13 Jbeta primers. Method: immunoSEQ multiplex PCR; TCRdb's copy keeps in-frame clones and lacks some. There are 150,000 to 200,000 clones in the sample; roughly four fifths occur only once, and approximately 2.3% lies in the top ten. Trimming left V 5 bases short and J 8 bases short, with 14 bases between. This CDR3 is 13 amino acids long. Germline lookup yields CDR1 SGHTA and CDR2 FQGTGA. Study-wide findings and caveats: In a later analysis, a missense DCLRE1C variant was linked to TCR beta V- and J-gene trimming.

Comments on this clone: Antigen specificity is unknown.

This clonotype originated in a female donor in good health and CMV-seronegative. The V call is TRBV7-3, the J call TRBJ2-3, with D perhaps matching TRBD2 (6 bases). Sequencing input: PBMCs. This CDR3 reads CASSPAGLGTQYF. Here the CDR3 DNA reads TGTGCCAGCAGCCCCGCGGGGCTGGGTACGCAGTATTTT.